This entry lists 24 T cell receptor beta chains sequenced from one sample in a study of blood T cells in healthy people across ages. A second roughly 6 to 12 cycle PCR used barcoded and J-beta primers. MiXCR, run by TCRdb on the 5' RACE reads, gives a single entry per CDR3 protein. The sample has more than 650,000 distinct CDR3 sequences; approximately 21% are singletons. The sequenced material came from blood. The receptors stem from a man between 65 and 79 years old in good health.

In this sample, this clonotype turned up a few times. The CDR3 DNA reads as TGCGCCAGCAGCCAAAGGGTACAGGGCCCTAGCACAGATACGCAGTATTTT. This translates into CASSQRVQGPSTDTQYF. The chain employs TRBV4-3 and TRBJ2-3; D may be TRBD1 (6 bases). The CDR3 runs 17 residues. CDR1 is LGHNA and CDR2 is YSLEER in the germline V gene. With 2 bases removed from V and 0 bases from J, the gap between germline ends came to 15 bases.

The sample holds a few counts of this clonotype. The chain joins TRBV3-1 to TRBJ1-3; TRBD1 aligns across 7 bases. The J segment lost 2 bases and the V segment lost 5 bases, leaving 15 bases of the junction unmatched. Germline CDR1 and CDR2: LGHDT and YNNKEL (reference sequence). This CDR3 contains 18 residues. The chain's CDR3 is CASSAWTGRLSPGNTIYF. The CDR3 DNA is TGTGCCAGCAGCGCGTGGACAGGAAGACTCTCTCCTGGAAACACCATATATTTT.

The chain recombines TRBV19 with TRBJ1-1; D remains unclear. In germline, CDR1 is LNHDA, CDR2 SQIVND (reference sequence). The germline V and J ends were trimmed by 3 bases and 1 base, with 9 bases remaining between them. This CDR3 has 14 amino acids. CDR3 loop: CASSIGAENTEAFF. For the CDR3, the DNA is TGTGCCAGTAGTATTGGCGCAGAGAACACTGAAGCTTTCTTT.

This clonotype has just a few counts. CDR3 sequence (DNA): TGTGCCATCAGTGAGACGGGCGTGAGCTCCTACAATGAGCAGTTCTTC. Amino acids: CAISETGVSSYNEQFF. V usage is TRBV10-3 and J usage is TRBJ2-1; D gene uncertain. Germline CDR1 ENHRY, CDR2 SYGVKD. V was shortened by 2 bases and J by 0 bases, with 11 bases between the two germline ends. The CDR3 spans 16 residues.

This sequence joins TRBV20-1 and TRBJ2-7; D call uncertain. Germline CDR1 reads DFQATT; CDR2 reads SNEGSKA (reference sequence). This CDR3 spans 13 amino acids. Trimming stripped 1 base from V and 2 bases from J, with 9 bases between. CDR3 bases: TGCAGTGCTAGAGTCCTACCAACCTACGAGCAGTACTTC. Its protein is CSARVLPTYEQYF.

This clonotype occurred a few times. The CDR3 loop reads CASSSHGENTGELFF. The CDR3 DNA reads as TGTGCCAGCAGTTCCCACGGGGAGAACACCGGGGAGCTGTTTTTT. V and J are TRBV6-6 and TRBJ2-2; D is perhaps TRBD2 (5 bases). This CDR3 contains 15 residues. Germline V gene sequence: CDR1 MNHNY, CDR2 SVGAGI (reference sequence). V shed 4 bases and J shed 1 base, with 10 bases lying between them.

This clonotype was counted between two and nine times. V is TRBV29-1 and J is TRBJ1-2; D uncertain. The CDR3 extends over 14 amino acids. Germline assignment: CDR1 SQVTM and CDR2 ANQGSEA. The V end was cut by 4 bases, the J end by 0 bases, with 12 bases between. The CDR3 DNA sequence: TGCAGCGTTGGCCCCATGGGGTCTAACTATGGCTACACCTTC. Protein product: CSVGPMGSNYGYTF. The full variable domain, with the rest looked up from reference TRBV29-1 and TRBJ1-2, is SAVISQKPSRDICQRGTSLTIQCQVDSQVTMMFWYRQQPGQSLTLIATANQGSEATYESGFVIDKFPISRPNLTFSTLTVSNMSPEDSSIYLCSVGPMGSNYGYTFGSGTRLTVV.

This chain joins TRBV7-2 and TRBJ2-1; 13 nucleotides line up with TRBD2. The CDR3 runs 16 residues. Trimming took 8 bases from V and 1 from J; bases not matched to a gene: 5. Germline V gene data show CDR1 as SGHTA and CDR2 as FQGNSA. The CDR3 region is CASARTSGGSYNEQFF. The CDR3 DNA reads TGTGCCAGCGCTAGGACTAGCGGGGGTTCCTACAATGAGCAGTTCTTC.

This clonotype was recorded a few times. V and J are TRBV5-1 and TRBJ1-2; no clear D. Trimming removed 0 bases at V and 4 bases at J, with 13 bases between. This CDR3 spans 15 amino acids. Per germline, CDR1 SGHRS and CDR2 YFSETQ. The CDR3 coding sequence is TGCGCCAGCAGCTTGGGACGGATTAGTCTCTATGGCTACACCTTC. This encodes CASSLGRISLYGYTF.

This clonotype was seen ten or more times. The chain joins TRBV7-8 to TRBJ1-2; D unclear. Germline CDR1 is SGHVS and CDR2 is FQNEAQ. CDR3 length equals 16 residues. V gave up 2 bases and J gave up 4 bases, with 17 bases separating them. The CDR3 loop reads CASSLSSWQALYGYTF. The CDR3 DNA is TGTGCCAGCAGCTTATCAAGTTGGCAGGCCCTCTATGGCTACACCTTC.

V and J are TRBV5-1 and TRBJ1-1, with TRBD1 matching over 7 bases. This CDR3 region has 15 residues. The trim removed 7 bases at V and 6 bases at J, leaving 15 bases unmatched. CDR1 SGHRS and CDR2 YFSETQ come from the germline V gene. The CDR3 sequence is CASRDRVFGDPEAFF. CDR3 DNA: TGCGCCAGCCGGGACAGAGTCTTTGGGGACCCTGAAGCTTTCTTT.

The V call is TRBV12-3 or TRBV12-4, the J call TRBJ2-1; D possibly matches TRBD1 or TRBD2 (6 bases each). V gave up 5 bases and J gave up 8 bases, with 16 bases separating them. CDR3 length equals 14 residues. CDR3: CASSPPPGAHEQFF. As DNA, the CDR3 is TGTGCCAGCAGTCCCCCTCCGGGGGCCCATGAGCAGTTCTTC.

This clonotype was detected a few times. This chain links TRBV19 with TRBJ1-3; D not certain. The CDR3 contains 13 residues. In germline, CDR1 is LNHDA, CDR2 SQIVND (reference sequence). Trimming cost V 3 bases and J 0 bases, with 3 bases left between them. The chain's CDR3 is CASSISSGNTIYF. For the CDR3, the DNA is TGTGCCAGTAGTATTTCCTCTGGAAACACCATATATTTT.

The sample holds a few counts of this clonotype. This chain joins TRBV4-3 and TRBJ1-2; no reliable D call. The CDR3 runs 14 residues. Germline lookup yields CDR1 LGHNA and CDR2 YSLEER. V was clipped by 0 bases and J by 7 bases, with 12 bases between them. The CDR3: CASSQDFREAGYTF. The CDR3 DNA is TGCGCCAGCAGCCAAGATTTCCGGGAGGCTGGCTACACCTTC.

The chain links TRBV15 to TRBJ1-1; D gene uncertain. The CDR3 is 13 amino acids. CDR1 and CDR2 (germline): LNHNV, YYDKDF (reference sequence). V was clipped by 3 bases and J by 4 bases, with 9 bases between them. The CDR3 loop reads CATSSRFSTEAFF. CDR3 DNA: TGTGCCACCAGCAGTAGGTTTAGCACTGAAGCTTTCTTT.

J is TRBJ1-2 and V is TRBV12-3 or TRBV12-4; the D is unclear. Trimming took 4 bases from V and 4 from J, leaving 7 bases between them. There are 12 residues in the CDR3. The CDR3 DNA follows: TGTGCCAGCAGTTCCCGGGGCTATGGCTACACCTTC. It yields the protein CASSSRGYGYTF.

This clonotype was seen a handful of times. The chain has TRBV5-1 and TRBJ1-2; TRBD1 is a possible D gene (5 bases). Looked up from germline, CDR1 is SGHRS and CDR2 is YFSETQ. Trimming removed 1 base from V and 2 bases from J, with 12 bases in between. The CDR3 has 15 residues. In nucleotides, the CDR3 is TGCGCCAGCAGCTTGAACGCCCAGGGCAACTATGGCTACACCTTC. It encodes CASSLNAQGNYGYTF.

CDR3 DNA sequence: TGCGCCAGCAGCTCCCCGGGACAGGGAACCTACGAGCAGTACTTC. This codes for CASSSPGQGTYEQYF. J is TRBJ2-7 and V is TRBV5-1; the match to TRBD1 covers 9 bases. The V segment lost 3 bases and the J segment 2 bases; nucleotides outside the gene matches: 6. The CDR3 contains 15 residues. CDR1 is SGHRS, CDR2 YFSETQ, per germline. The entire variable domain, with the rest obtained from reference TRBV5-1 and TRBJ2-7, is as follows: KAGVTQTPRYLIKTRGQQVTLSCSPISGHRSVSWYQQTPGQGLQFLFEYFSETQRNKGNFPGRFSGRQFSNSRSEMNVSTLELGDSALYLCASSSPGQGTYEQYFGPGTRLTVT.

This clonotype was counted a few times. The chain has TRBV7-9 and TRBJ1-2; D might be TRBD1 (6 bases). The CDR3 is 15 amino acids. Germline CDR1 SEHNR, CDR2 FQNEAQ (reference sequence). V lost 0 bases and J 5 bases, leaving 13 bases between the germline ends. The DNA of the CDR3 is TGTGCCAGCAGCTTAGCGCGGGGGCTCGTATATGGCTACACCTTC. Its protein is CASSLARGLVYGYTF.

The chain joins TRBV12-3 or TRBV12-4 to TRBJ1-3; unclear D gene. V was shortened by 4 bases and J by 3 bases, with 13 bases between the two germline ends. The CDR3 runs to 15 residues. Here the CDR3 DNA reads TGTGCCAGCAGTTACTGGCAGACGTATGGAAACACCATATATTTT. Its protein is CASSYWQTYGNTIYF.

This clonotype has just a few counts. V is TRBV6-6 and J is TRBJ2-1; a weak D match, TRBD2 (6 bases). The CDR3 has 15 residues. Germline V lookup: CDR1 MNHNY, CDR2 SVGAGI (reference sequence). V shed 4 bases and J shed 2 bases, with 12 bases lying between them. The CDR3 sequence is CASSLWGEAYNEQFF. The CDR3 DNA reads as TGTGCCAGCAGTTTGTGGGGGGAGGCCTACAATGAGCAGTTCTTC.

This clonotype was observed a few times. This chain connects TRBV27 to TRBJ2-1; maybe TRBD2 (5 bases). V lost 8 bases and J lost 7, with 15 bases in between. Germline V gene sequence: CDR1 MNHEY, CDR2 SMNVEV (reference sequence). This CDR3 is built from 13 residues. The CDR3 sequence is CASARRWGNEQFF. The CDR3 nucleotides are TGTGCCAGCGCAAGGAGGTGGGGAAATGAGCAGTTCTTC.

In its sample, this clonotype was seen a few times. The gene calls are TRBV7-8 and TRBJ2-6; D gene uncertain. V lost 2 bases to trimming and J lost 0 bases, with 14 bases between them. The CDR3 covers 18 residues. In germline, CDR1 is SGHVS, CDR2 FQNEAQ. The CDR3 nucleotides are TGTGCCAGCAGCTTACTCCGATTCTCAACCTCTGGGGCCAACGTCCTGACTTTC. Amino acids: CASSLLRFSTSGANVLTF.

This CDR3 is CASSLAGQKVYEQYF. CDR3 in DNA: TGTGCCAGCAGCTTGGCCGGACAGAAGGTTTACGAGCAGTACTTC. This chain links TRBV5-5 with TRBJ2-5, with D perhaps matching TRBD1 (6 bases). The J call may be incorrect, as the DNA end agrees better with TRBJ2-7. The CDR3 is 15 residues long. Germline lookup yields CDR1 SGHKS and CDR2 YYEKEE (reference sequence).